This entry features one T cell receptor beta chain sequence. Its antigen is undetermined. V was pared by 4 bases and J by 6 bases, with 12 bases of the junction left unmatched. Germline V gives CDR1 MNHEY, CDR2 SMNVEV (reference sequence). This CDR3 spans 16 amino acids. These data come from a study of identical twins. MiXCR, run by TCRdb on the 5' RACE reads, gives a single entry per CDR3 protein. The sample holds 200,000 to 300,000 distinct CDR3 sequences, over 9.5% seen once. Study-level points and caveats: Conclusions were based on cross-sectional statistical analysis, without following the same donors.

Each donor was a healthy Caucasian. These data were also filed under a second study, of yellow fever vaccine responses in identical twins.

The TCR sequence derives from a young woman in good health. The sequencing sample was made of memory (CD45RO+) T cells sorted from blood. The genes are TRBV27 and TRBJ2-7, with 10 bases that match TRBD1. CDR3 nucleotide sequence: TGTGCCAGCAGTTACCAAGCCGGGACAGGGGCGGGCGAGCAGTACTTC. Translated: CASSYQAGTGAGEQYF.